These 9 T cell receptor beta chains were all obtained from the same sample, sequenced in a study of PD-1 blockade in classical Hodgkin lymphoma. The sample's time point: newly diagnosed, previously untreated cHL patient sample. TCRdb's copy holds only in-frame clones and misses some; the assay was immunoSEQ multiplex PCR. The sample shows some 28,000 clones, approximately 90% of them seen only once. Specimen: peripheral blood mononuclear cells (PBMCs). Every receptor here comes from a human donor with classical Hodgkin lymphoma.

The V call is TRBV7-2, the J call TRBJ1-5; D is unresolved. Germline V gives CDR1 SGHTA, CDR2 FQGNSA. The CDR3 extends over 13 amino acids. The germline V and J ends were trimmed by 3 bases and 8 bases, with 11 bases remaining between them. CDR3 nucleotide sequence: TGTGCCAGCAGCTTGACCGCCCGTGAGCCCCAGCATTTT. Amino acid sequence: CASSLTAREPQHF. Variable domain in full (rest from reference TRBV7-2 and TRBJ1-5): GAGVSQSPSNKVTEKGKDVELRCDPISGHTALYWYRQSLGQGLEFLIYFQGNSAPDKSGLPSDRFSAERTGGSVSTLTIQRTQQEDSAVYLCASSLTAREPQHFGDGTRLSIL.

This clone showed up just a few times. The chain employs TRBV28 and TRBJ2-3; 7 bases map to TRBD2. This CDR3 contains 14 residues. With V trimmed by 6 bases and J by 1 base, 4 bases remained unmatched. Germline assignment: CDR1 MDHEN and CDR2 SYDVKM. The CDR3 DNA sequence: TGTGCCAGCAGCCCTGCGGGGGGCACAGATACGCAGTATTTT. As protein: CASSPAGGTDTQYF.

As for this clone: Other DNA sequences within the sample encode an identical CDR3. The V and J genes are TRBV19 and TRBJ1-5; the D is unclear. The CDR3 length is 15 residues. The V end was cut by 6 bases, the J end by 5 bases, with 17 bases between. Germline V CDR1 and CDR2: LNHDA, SQIVND (reference sequence). DNA for the CDR3: TGTGCCAGTAGCATCAATGGAGAGTTCCATCAGCCCCAGCATTTT. The encoded protein is CASSINGEFHQPQHF.

This clone occurred once. CDR3 loop: CASSVELPMSDTQYF. CDR3 nucleotide sequence: TGTGCCAGCAGCGTAGAGCTCCCAATGTCAGATACGCAGTATTTT. The V and J genes are TRBV9 and TRBJ2-3, with D uncertain. This CDR3 has 15 amino acids. Trimming pared 0 bases from V and 4 bases from J, leaving 12 bases between. CDR1 and CDR2 from the germline V gene are SGDLS and YYNGEE.

This clone was recorded only once. The chain carries TRBV7-2 and TRBJ2-7, with a possible D match to TRBD2 (5 bases). Germline CDR1 and CDR2: SGHTA and FQGNSA. The CDR3 has 14 amino acids. Between the trimmed V and J ends, which lost 1 base and 2 bases, there was a span of 9 bases. CDR3 loop: CASSLGPGAYEQYF. The CDR3 nucleotides read TGTGCCAGCAGCTTAGGTCCCGGGGCCTACGAGCAGTACTTC.

The chain joins TRBV5-1 to TRBJ2-3; 12 nucleotides agree with TRBD2. The CDR3 is 16 amino acids. V gave up 6 bases and J gave up 9 bases; unmatched junction bases: 14. The germline CDR1 and CDR2 sequences are SGHRS and YFSETQ. In nucleotides, the CDR3 is TGCGCCAGCAATCCACTAGCGGGAGGTTCGGACGGCACGCAGTATTTT. Translating gives CASNPLAGGSDGTQYF.

The chain recombines TRBV29-1 with TRBJ2-3; TRBD2 is a possible D gene (5 bases). The CDR3 totals 12 residues. V was clipped by 7 bases and J by 3 bases, with 11 bases between them. Germline V gives CDR1 SQVTM, CDR2 ANQGSEA. CDR3 amino acids: CSGETSTDTQYF. In DNA form, the CDR3 reads TGCAGCGGGGAGACTTCAACAGATACGCAGTATTTT.

The gene calls are TRBV19 and TRBJ1-5; D possibly corresponds to TRBD1 (5 bases). Germline V CDR1 and CDR2: LNHDA, SQIVND (reference sequence). Trimming took 1 base from V and 9 from J, leaving 13 bases between them. The CDR3 sequence is 14 residues long. The chain's CDR3 is CASSIGQPSVPQHF. For the CDR3, the DNA is TGTGCCAGTAGTATAGGACAGCCATCGGTGCCCCAGCATTTT.

In its sample, this clone was seen a few times. The chain employs TRBV18 and TRBJ1-1; D is unresolved. V was clipped by 3 bases and J by 4 bases, with 18 bases between them. The CDR3 contains 16 residues. Germline CDR1 and CDR2: KGHSH and LQKENI. The CDR3 DNA sequence: TGTGCCAGCTCACCCTATCCGAAAAGATCGGGCACTGAAGCTTTCTTT. Protein product: CASSPYPKRSGTEAFF. Filled out from reference TRBV18 and TRBJ1-1, the complete variable domain reads NAGVMQNPRHLVRRRGQEARLRCSPMKGHSHVYWYRQLPEEGLKFMVYLQKENIIDESGMPKERFSAEFPKEGPSILRIQQVVRGDSAAYFCASSPYPKRSGTEAFFGQGTRLTVV.